One sample yielded the 28 T cell receptor beta chains listed below, sequenced in a study of T-cell reconstitution after alpha-beta-depleted transplantation in children. As it was prepared, the TCRbeta library received unique molecular identifiers. A single record per CDR3 protein comes from TCRdb applying MiXCR to the PCR reads. The sample lists 400,000 to 450,000 distinct CDR3 sequences, around two fifths occurring once. The sequences come from PBMCs, collected before TCRalphabeta/CD19-depleted stem cell transplant. The source of these receptors is a girl aged 2 to 9 with aplastic anemia, due to receive a stem cell transplant.

The J gene is TRBJ2-6, the V gene TRBV20-1; D possibly uses TRBD1 or TRBD2 (6 bases each). This CDR3 comprises 14 residues. V lost 6 bases, J lost 1 base, and 10 bases lay in between. Looked up from germline, CDR1 is DFQATT and CDR2 is SNEGSKA (reference sequence). The CDR3: CSAEGGSGANVLTF. CDR3 sequence (DNA): TGCAGTGCAGAAGGGGGGTCTGGGGCCAACGTCCTGACTTTC.

Notes on this clonotype: One end of the junction does not line up with germline, which may come from a read error. The rearrangement uses TRBV7-2 and TRBJ2-5; 7 bases align to TRBD2. Germline V CDR1 and CDR2: SGHTA, FQGNSA. CDR3 length equals 12 residues. The CDR3 spells CASAGLGEGQHF. CDR3 coding DNA: TGTGCCAGCGCGGGGTTAGGGGAGGGCCAGCACTTC.

The J gene is TRBJ2-2, the V gene TRBV6-1; D remains ambiguous. V lost 5 bases and J 3 bases, leaving 7 bases between the germline ends. The CDR3 is 13 amino acids. Germline values: CDR1 MNHNS, CDR2 SASEGT. This chain's CDR3 is CASSPKDTGELFF. DNA of the CDR3: TGTGCCAGCAGTCCCAAGGACACCGGGGAGCTGTTTTTT.

This clonotype was counted between two and nine times. The chain uses TRBV9 and TRBJ1-6, with D possibly matching TRBD1 (5 bases). V was cut by 0 bases and J by 10 bases, with 11 bases left in between. Germline V lookup: CDR1 SGDLS, CDR2 YYNGEE. The CDR3 totals 14 residues. The CDR3 sequence: CASSVEGEGSPLHF. CDR3 sequence (DNA): TGTGCCAGCAGCGTAGAAGGGGAAGGCTCACCCCTCCACTTT.

V and J are TRBV12-3 or TRBV12-4 and TRBJ2-3; TRBD2 agrees at 15 bases. V lost 0 bases and J lost 3; bases outside the gene matches: 7. The CDR3 has 19 amino acids. CDR3 sequence reads: CASSLAWTSGRAGTDTQYF. DNA for the CDR3: TGTGCCAGCAGTTTAGCGTGGACTAGCGGGAGGGCCGGGACAGATACGCAGTATTTT.

The rearrangement joins TRBV2 to TRBJ2-7; no reliable D call. The CDR3 consists of 12 residues. The V end lost 7 bases, the J end lost 4 bases, and 11 bases lay between the germline ends. Germline V gene data show CDR1 as SNHLY and CDR2 as FYNNEI. Here the CDR3 DNA reads TGTGCCAGCATGGGCCCCCAATACGAGCAGTACTTC. It specifies CASMGPQYEQYF.

The chain joins TRBV28 to TRBJ1-6; D gene unclear. CDR1 MDHEN and CDR2 SYDVKM come from the germline V gene. V was shortened by 6 bases and J by 10 bases, with 10 bases between the two germline ends. CDR3 length: 12 amino acids. CDR3 bases: TGTGCCAGCAGAAGAAGGCGGTCACCCCTCCACTTT. Translating it yields CASRRRRSPLHF.

This clonotype came up many times. The J gene is TRBJ2-3, the V gene TRBV5-1, with 7 bases that match TRBD2. V was pared by 0 bases and J by 2 bases, with 3 bases of the junction left unmatched. The CDR3 length is 15 residues. The germline gives CDR1 SGHRS, CDR2 YFSETQ. CDR3 in amino acids: CASSLGAGYTDTQYF. Here the CDR3 DNA reads TGCGCCAGCAGCTTGGGAGCGGGGTACACAGATACGCAGTATTTT.

V is TRBV7-3 and J is TRBJ2-3; D may be TRBD1 (6 bases). The V and J ends lost 5 bases and 7 bases respectively, with 16 bases between them. The V gene's germline CDR1 is SGHTA and CDR2 FQGTGA. The CDR3 length is 14 residues. CDR3 coding DNA: TGTGCCAGCAGCCTCGGGACATTTGCGAATACGCAGTATTTT. As protein: CASSLGTFANTQYF.

This clonotype was observed at least ten times. The chain recombines TRBV20-1 with TRBJ2-5, with TRBD2 as a possible D gene (5 bases). Looked up from germline, CDR1 is DFQATT and CDR2 is SNEGSKA (reference sequence). The CDR3 is 14 residues long. Trimming cost V 1 base and J 1 base, with 10 bases left between them. The chain's CDR3 is CSARAYGIQETQYF. DNA for the CDR3: TGCAGTGCTAGAGCGTACGGGATCCAAGAGACCCAGTACTTC.

This clonotype was counted only a few times. The chain uses TRBV25-1 and TRBJ2-3; D unresolved. Germline loops: CDR1 MGHDK, CDR2 SYGVNS. Trimming shortened V by 7 bases and J by 0 bases, and 11 bases separated the two germline ends. The CDR3 extends over 14 amino acids. CDR3 region: CASTSTTSTDTQYF. The CDR3, as DNA: TGTGCCAGCACGAGCACTACTAGCACAGATACGCAGTATTTT. The full variable domain, in which reference TRBV25-1 and TRBJ2-3 provide the parts outside the CDR3, is EADIYQTPRYLVIGTGKKITLECSQTMGHDKMYWYQQDPGMELHLIHYSYGVNSTEKGDLSSESTVSRIRTEHFPLTLESARPSHTSQYLCASTSTTSTDTQYFGPGTRLTVL.

This clonotype was recorded many times. This chain links TRBV12-3 or TRBV12-4 with TRBJ2-7; tentative D call: TRBD1 (6 bases). V gave up 3 bases and J gave up 6 bases, with 15 bases separating them. The CDR3 is made up of 14 amino acids. The CDR3 DNA is TGTGCCAGCAGTTTGAGGCAGGGGTACGGCGAGCAGTACTTC. It yields the protein CASSLRQGYGEQYF.

The chain has TRBV10-3 and TRBJ2-5; 8 positions match TRBD2. The germline gives CDR1 ENHRY, CDR2 SYGVKD. This CDR3 has 16 amino acids. V lost 3 bases to trimming and J lost 3 bases; unmatched junction nucleotides: 9. DNA for the CDR3: TGTGCCATCAGTGATGGGACTAGTCGCCGGGAAGAGACCCAGTACTTC. It codes for CAISDGTSRREETQYF.

This clonotype occurred many times. The chain is built from TRBV7-2 and TRBJ1-2; D not resolved. Trimming stripped 1 base from V and 2 bases from J, with 11 bases between. CDR3 size: 15 residues. CDR1 SGHTA and CDR2 FQGNSA come from the germline V gene. CDR3 in DNA: TGTGCCAGCAGCTTAGGGCCGGCAGGCAACTATGGCTACACCTTC. Its translation: CASSLGPAGNYGYTF.

The chain recombines TRBV6-2 or TRBV6-3 with TRBJ1-1; D unresolved. Trimming removed 0 bases at V and 0 bases at J, with 8 bases between. Germline V gene sequence: CDR1 MNHEY, CDR2 SVGEGT. This CDR3 is 15 amino acids long. The DNA of the CDR3 is TGTGCCAGCAGTTACTCGTCAGAGATGAACACTGAAGCTTTCTTT. It encodes CASSYSSEMNTEAFF.

This rearrangement joins TRBV6-1 to TRBJ1-4; D remains unclear. The CDR3 contains 14 residues. Germline CDR1 reads MNHNS; CDR2 reads SASEGT. The V gene lost 6 bases and the J gene lost 7 bases, with 15 bases spanning the gap. For the CDR3, the DNA is TGTGCCAGCAGCCATGCCGGGGAGGGTGAAAAACTGTTTTTT. Translated, it gives CASSHAGEGEKLFF.

The J gene is TRBJ2-3, the V gene TRBV5-1, with 13 nucleotides matching TRBD2. Trimming took 6 bases from V and 2 from J; bases not matched to a gene: 3. Germline CDR1 and CDR2: SGHRS and YFSETQ. This CDR3 has 15 residues. CDR3 bases: TGCGCCAGCACGACTAGCGGGGGGCCCACAGATACGCAGTATTTT. Amino acids: CASTTSGGPTDTQYF.

There are a few counts of this clonotype. J is TRBJ2-7 and V is TRBV27; TRBD2 aligns across 8 bases. The CDR3 extends over 18 amino acids. Germline V gene data show CDR1 as MNHEY and CDR2 as SMNVEV (reference sequence). With 2 bases clipped from V and 1 base from J, the junction kept 13 bases outside the gene matches. The CDR3 is CASSLEGVTAGASYEQYF. The CDR3 nucleotides are TGTGCCAGCAGTTTAGAGGGGGTTACAGCGGGAGCATCCTACGAGCAGTACTTC.

This clonotype was seen just once. The chain links TRBV4-1 to TRBJ2-1; perhaps TRBD1 as D (5 bases). This CDR3 spans 15 amino acids. Between the trimmed V and J ends, which lost 0 bases and 8 bases, there was a span of 14 bases. Per the germline V gene, CDR1 is MGHRA and CDR2 is YSYEKL. The CDR3 region has the DNA TGCGCCAGCAGCCAAGAAAGGGCCAGGGTACATGAGCAGTTCTTC. It translates to CASSQERARVHEQFF.

This clonotype has at least ten counts. The rearrangement uses TRBV20-1 and TRBJ2-5; TRBD2 aligns across 10 bases. J was trimmed by 5 bases and V by 3 bases; bases with no gene match: 9. Germline V gene data show CDR1 as DFQATT and CDR2 as SNEGSKA (reference sequence). There are 15 residues in the CDR3. The CDR3 sequence is CSASSGTSERETQYF. Here the CDR3 DNA reads TGCAGTGCTAGTTCCGGGACTAGCGAAAGGGAGACCCAGTACTTC.

This clonotype was seen a handful of times. The genes are TRBV6-5 and TRBJ2-4; D remains ambiguous. The germline V gene encodes CDR1 MNHEY and CDR2 SVGAGI. V lost 4 bases and J 0 bases, leaving 16 bases between the germline ends. This CDR3 is built from 17 residues. CDR3 loop: CASSSAFDGLAKNIQYF. The CDR3 nucleotides are TGTGCCAGCAGTTCTGCTTTTGACGGGCTAGCCAAAAACATTCAGTACTTC.

This clonotype has more than one count but fewer than ten. V usage is TRBV7-2 and J usage is TRBJ2-5; D is possibly TRBD1 (6 bases). Looked up from germline, CDR1 is SGHTA and CDR2 is FQGNSA. V was cut by 5 bases and J by 2 bases, with 12 bases left in between. CDR3 length: 14 amino acids. The CDR3 region has the DNA TGTGCCAGCAGCACACCGACAGGTCAAGAGACCCAGTACTTC. This gives the protein CASSTPTGQETQYF.

The chain couples TRBV5-6 to TRBJ2-1; the D gene is possibly TRBD1 (6 bases). The V gene's germline CDR1 is SGHDT and CDR2 YYEEEE. The germline V and J ends were trimmed by 6 bases and 9 bases, with 22 bases remaining between them. This CDR3 is 15 amino acids long. CDR3 DNA sequence: TGTGCCAGCATCCAAGGGGACAAGGAGGTGGGTGAGCAGTTCTTC. Protein: CASIQGDKEVGEQFF.

This clonotype has only a few counts. The J gene is TRBJ2-1, the V gene TRBV4-1; 9 nucleotides align to TRBD2. J lost 0 bases, V lost 4 bases, and 10 bases had no gene match. CDR1 is MGHRA, CDR2 YSYEKL, per germline. The CDR3 runs to 18 residues. The chain's CDR3 is CASSLDVGAGGSYNEQFF. The CDR3 DNA is TGCGCCAGCAGCCTTGATGTGGGAGCGGGGGGCTCCTACAATGAGCAGTTCTTC.

This clonotype was seen ten or more times. The gene calls are TRBV28 and TRBJ1-4, with TRBD1 matching 8 bases. The CDR3 extends over 14 amino acids. The trim removed 8 bases at V and 5 bases at J, leaving 7 bases unmatched. Germline values: CDR1 MDHEN, CDR2 SYDVKM. CDR3 loop: CASGLWTGNEKLFF. Written as DNA, the CDR3 is TGTGCCAGCGGTCTATGGACAGGGAATGAAAAACTGTTTTTT.

The DNA of the CDR3 is TGTGCCAGCAGTGAAAGTAAGCTGGATAACGAGCAGTACTTC. Translating gives CASSESKLDNEQYF. The chain is built from TRBV25-1 and TRBJ2-7, with D hard to call. The V end lost 2 bases, the J end lost 5 bases, and 13 bases lay between the germline ends. This CDR3 has 14 amino acids. Looked up from germline, CDR1 is MGHDK and CDR2 is SYGVNS.

The chain employs TRBV27 and TRBJ2-7; TRBD1 agrees at 7 bases. The CDR3 covers 15 residues. V was pared by 5 bases and J by 3 bases, with 10 bases of the junction left unmatched. In germline, CDR1 is MNHEY, CDR2 SMNVEV (reference sequence). The DNA of the CDR3 is TGTGCCAGCAGTCCGGCCGGACAGGTGGGCTACGAGCAGTACTTC. Protein: CASSPAGQVGYEQYF.

The chain employs TRBV5-1 and TRBJ2-2, with 9 bases aligning to TRBD1. CDR1 and CDR2 from the germline V gene are SGHRS and YFSETQ. Trimming took 4 bases from V and 3 from J; bases not matched to a gene: 7. The CDR3 extends over 16 amino acids. CDR3 residues: CASSLGTGKHTGELFF. The DNA of the CDR3 is TGCGCCAGCAGCCTGGGGACAGGGAAACACACCGGGGAGCTGTTTTTT.